This T cell receptor beta chain was identified in a study of CD8 T cells in Susac syndrome. About 0.45 to 1 ug RNA was reverse transcribed with random hexamers. From the immunoSEQ multiplex PCR reads, TCRdb called clonotypes with MiXCR, one entry per CDR3 protein. This table has around 170,000 distinct CDR3 sequences, about 94% appearing once. The CDR3 covers 15 residues. V was pared by 4 bases and J by 2 bases, with 14 bases between. The chain recombines TRBV12-3 or TRBV12-4 with TRBJ1-1, with D tentatively TRBD1 (5 bases). The receptor was isolated from a human donor with Susac syndrome. The sequenced sample was CD4+ T cells from PBMCs. As DNA, the CDR3 is TGTGCCAGCAGTTCCCTCCAGACAGCAAACACTGAAGCTTTCTTT. Its protein is CASSSLQTANTEAFF.